This record covers a single TCR beta chain. Its antigen is still unknown. Different DNA sequences within this sample yield the same CDR3. The CDR3 has 15 residues. The germline V gene encodes CDR1 MNHEY and CDR2 SVGAGI. The V end was cut by 6 bases, the J end by 3 bases, with 17 bases between. The entry originates in a study of cytomegalovirus exposure and HLA in healthy donors. Study-level points and caveats: Near-uniform donor sequencing depth was presumed by presence/absence analyses. Sequencing probably produced one cluster of sequence variants that were highly shared.

The PCR employed 60 Vbeta primers together with 13 Jbeta primers. The repertoire was sequenced with immunoSEQ multiplex PCR; TCRdb's copy has only in-frame clones and lacks some. The sample consists of over 120,000 clones, 8.5% to 10% of them appearing once. V gene TRBV6-5 combines with J gene TRBJ1-1, with D perhaps matching TRBD1 (5 bases). Sequencing was performed on PBMCs. This receptor was obtained from a man in his forties or fifties in good health and CMV-seronegative. DNA of the CDR3: TGTGCCAGCAGCTATTCACTTACGACAGACACTGAAGCTTTCTTT. This sequence encodes CASSYSLTTDTEAFF.